Each of the 27 T cell receptor beta chains below was sequenced from the same sample in a study of blood T cell repertoires in COVID-19 (dated by TCRdb to 2019 to 2021). To prepare the library, the immunoSEQ multiplex PCR assay was applied. The source is immuneACCESS, and TCRdb retained only in-frame sequences with V and J called. Part of the clones is not carried over; for the studies checked, unresolved V genes explain less than half of this, and the remainder is unexplained. This sample has 260,000 or so clones in its table, and roughly 85% of those were observed once. The ten most abundant clones make up 2% to 3% of the sample. Sequencing input: PBMCs or T cells enriched from blood (not recorded which). The receptors stem from a woman aged 45-60 years who had recovered from COVID-19.

CDR3 region: CASSWDRDGYTF. CDR3 sequence (DNA): TGTGCCAGCAGTTGGGACAGGGACGGCTACACCTTC. The genes are TRBV12-3 or TRBV12-4 and TRBJ1-2; 9 bases line up with TRBD1. J lost 8 bases, V lost 4 bases, and 2 bases had no gene match. This CDR3 has 12 amino acids.

The count of this clone is one. The genes are TRBV11-3 and TRBJ2-2, with no clear D. Trimming removed 2 bases from V and 0 bases from J, with 7 bases in between. Germline V lookup: CDR1 SGHNT, CDR2 YENEEA. This CDR3 is 15 amino acids long. CDR3: CASSLSPANTGELFF. CDR3 sequence (DNA): TGTGCCAGCAGCTTATCTCCCGCGAACACCGGGGAGCTGTTTTTT.

V usage is TRBV19 and J usage is TRBJ1-4; 8 positions agree with TRBD1. V shed 3 bases, J shed 7 bases, and the junction held 7 bases outside the gene matches. Germline CDR1 is LNHDA and CDR2 is SQIVND (reference sequence). CDR3 length equals 15 residues. The chain's CDR3 is CASSIRSGGGEKLFF. The CDR3 bases are TGTGCCAGTAGTATTCGGTCAGGGGGCGGTGAAAAACTGTTTTTT.

The table lists this clone with a few counts. The J gene is TRBJ1-1, the V gene TRBV11-2; TRBD1 agrees at 7 bases. V was clipped by 5 bases and J by 4 bases; unmatched bases: 10. Germline CDR1 is SGHAT and CDR2 is FQNNGV. The CDR3 consists of 15 residues. In nucleotides, the CDR3 is TGTGCCAGCAGCCCCCACGGGACAGCATCCACTGAAGCTTTCTTT. Residues: CASSPHGTASTEAFF.

The gene calls are TRBV24-1 and TRBJ2-3, with 7 positions matching TRBD2. The CDR3 is made up of 16 amino acids. V lost 9 bases, J lost 0 bases, and 11 bases stayed unmatched. Germline V gene lookup returns CDR1 KGHDR and CDR2 SFDVKD. CDR3 loop: CATQGGAGVSTDTQYF. The CDR3 DNA reads TGTGCCACCCAGGGAGGGGCGGGGGTGAGCACAGATACGCAGTATTTT.

The chain is built from TRBV6-5 and TRBJ2-7; 10 positions match TRBD1. V lost 6 bases, J lost 0 bases, and 5 bases stayed unmatched. Germline V gene lookup returns CDR1 MNHEY and CDR2 SVGAGI. The CDR3 is 15 amino acids. The CDR3 spells CASRTRTGGSYEQYF. DNA of the CDR3: TGTGCCAGCAGAACCCGGACAGGGGGCTCCTACGAGCAGTACTTC.

V usage is TRBV7-9 and J usage is TRBJ1-1, with D maybe TRBD1 (6 bases). This CDR3 is 14 amino acids long. Germline CDR1 and CDR2: SEHNR and FQNEAQ (reference sequence). The ends were cut back, 4 bases at V and 4 bases at J, with 13 bases in the middle. The CDR3 here is CASSSDSGGTEAFF. The CDR3 DNA is TGTGCCAGCAGCTCGGACAGTGGGGGCACTGAAGCTTTCTTT.

This sequence joins TRBV30 and TRBJ1-2; D ambiguous. V lost 2 bases, J lost 9 bases, and 10 bases lay in between. This CDR3 contains 11 residues. The germline V gene encodes CDR1 GTSNPN and CDR2 SVGIG (reference sequence). CDR3 protein: CAWSFPGSYTF. The DNA of the CDR3 is TGTGCCTGGAGTTTCCCGGGGAGCTACACCTTC.

The chain joins TRBV18 to TRBJ2-5; 8 bases agree with TRBD1. V was pared by 8 bases and J by 3 bases, with 5 bases of the junction left unmatched. This CDR3 spans 13 amino acids. Germline-derived CDR1 and CDR2 are KGHSH and LQKENI. The CDR3, as DNA: TGTGCCAGCACAATGGACAGGGAAGAGACCCAGTACTTC. This sequence encodes CASTMDREETQYF.

The V call is TRBV5-4, the J call TRBJ2-1; 7 bases are shared with TRBD2. Trimming removed 4 bases from V and 0 bases from J; junction bases left unmatched: 10. The CDR3 length is 17 residues. From germline, CDR1 is SGHNT and CDR2 YYREEE (reference sequence). The CDR3 loop is CASSPGQGGSSYNEQFF. The CDR3 nucleotides read TGTGCCAGCAGCCCCGGTCAGGGCGGGAGCTCCTACAATGAGCAGTTCTTC.

This rearrangement joins TRBV7-9 to TRBJ2-1; D perhaps matches TRBD1 (6 bases). Germline loops: CDR1 SEHNR, CDR2 FQNEAQ (reference sequence). Trimming removed 5 bases from V and 7 bases from J, with 9 bases in between. The CDR3 has 12 residues. This CDR3 is CASSAQGNEQFF. The DNA for the CDR3 is TGTGCCAGCAGCGCCCAGGGGAATGAGCAGTTCTTC.

The V and J genes are TRBV19 and TRBJ1-6; perhaps TRBD1 as D (5 bases). The germline V and J ends were trimmed by 6 bases and 4 bases, with 13 bases remaining between them. The V gene's germline CDR1 is LNHDA and CDR2 SQIVND (reference sequence). The CDR3 runs 15 residues. DNA of the CDR3: TGTGCCAGTAGCTGGTCTTCAGGGTATAATTCACCCCTCCACTTT. It specifies CASSWSSGYNSPLHF.

As for this clone: The sample holds other DNA sequences that translate to the same CDR3. The J gene is TRBJ2-1, the V gene TRBV7-7; perhaps TRBD1 as D (5 bases). The CDR3 has 14 amino acids. Per germline, CDR1 SSHAT and CDR2 FNYEAQ (reference sequence). Trimming took 6 bases from V and 5 from J, leaving 14 bases between them. CDR3 sequence (DNA): TGTGCCAGCAGTTTGTCAGGGCCCAACAATGAGCAGTTCTTC. Encoded protein: CASSLSGPNNEQFF.

This chain uses TRBV29-1 with TRBJ1-4, with TRBD1 identical over 7 bases. With V trimmed by 4 bases and J by 5 bases, 7 bases remained unmatched. In germline, CDR1 is SQVTM, CDR2 ANQGSEA. This CDR3 region has 14 residues. This CDR3 is CSVARAGGNEKLFF. As DNA, the CDR3 is TGCAGCGTTGCTCGGGCAGGGGGGAATGAAAAACTGTTTTTT.

The CDR3: CASSPLTSGNSNEQFF. CDR3 bases: TGCGCCAGCAGCCCATTGACTAGCGGGAACTCGAATGAGCAGTTCTTC. This rearrangement joins TRBV4-1 to TRBJ2-1; 11 bases align to TRBD2. The CDR3 runs to 16 residues. The ends lost 4 bases at V and 7 bases at J; junction bases unmatched: 9. Per germline, CDR1 MGHRA and CDR2 YSYEKL.

There are a few counts of this clone. The gene calls are TRBV2 and TRBJ1-1; 9 bases line up with TRBD1. With 7 bases clipped from V and 4 bases from J, the junction kept 10 bases outside the gene matches. Per the germline V gene, CDR1 is SNHLY and CDR2 is FYNNEI. The CDR3 sequence is 15 residues long. CDR3 in DNA: TGTGCCAGCAACCCGGGACAGGGATATTTCACTGAAGCTTTCTTT. It encodes CASNPGQGYFTEAFF.

The gene calls are TRBV29-1 and TRBJ1-1; the D gene is possibly TRBD1 (5 bases). In germline, CDR1 is SQVTM, CDR2 ANQGSEA. This CDR3 region has 13 residues. The ends were cut back, 7 bases at V and 4 bases at J, with 16 bases in the middle. For the CDR3, the DNA is TGCAGCGGCCTGCTTAGGGGTAGCACTGAAGCTTTCTTT. Amino acid sequence: CSGLLRGSTEAFF.

This clone has only one observation. The rearrangement joins TRBV4-3 to TRBJ2-1, with 13 positions matching TRBD2. V shed 2 bases and J 8 bases; nucleotides not matched to a gene: 9. Germline CDR1 is LGHNA and CDR2 is YSLEER. The CDR3 is made up of 17 amino acids. The CDR3 DNA sequence: TGCGCCAGCAGCCAACAACCGACTAGCGGGAGGTTGCATGAGCAGTTCTTC. Encoded protein: CASSQQPTSGRLHEQFF.

The chain recombines TRBV30 with TRBJ2-1; TRBD2 matches 10 bases. CDR1 and CDR2 (germline): GTSNPN, SVGIG (reference sequence). The CDR3 has 12 amino acids. V trimming: 4 bases; J trimming: 7 bases; junction bases outside the gene matches: 1. In nucleotides, the CDR3 is TGTGCCTGGAAACTAGCGGGGAATGAGCAGTTCTTC. Translating it yields CAWKLAGNEQFF.

CDR3 coding DNA: TGTGCCAGCAGCCCAGGACAGGGGGACTATGGCTACACCTTC. Translated: CASSPGQGDYGYTF. The J gene is TRBJ1-2, the V gene TRBV7-9; 10 bases fit TRBD1. Germline CDR1 SEHNR, CDR2 FQNEAQ (reference sequence). Trimming removed 5 bases from V and 3 bases from J; junction bases left unmatched: 3. The CDR3 length is 14 residues. Full variable domain (remainder filled in from reference TRBV7-9 and TRBJ1-2): DTGVSQNPRHKITKRGQNVTFRCDPISEHNRLYWYRQTLGQGPEFLTYFQNEAQLEKSRLLSDRFSAERPKGSFSTLEIQRTEQGDSAMYLCASSPGQGDYGYTFGSGTRLTVV.

The rearrangement links TRBV28 to TRBJ1-5; TRBD1 is a possible D gene (6 bases). Trimming took off 3 bases at V and 0 bases at J, with 15 bases between the two ends. Germline values: CDR1 MDHEN, CDR2 SYDVKM. The CDR3 is 17 amino acids. CDR3 loop: CASSFIPDSLSNQPQHF. The CDR3 DNA sequence: TGTGCCAGCAGTTTTATACCGGACAGTCTTAGCAATCAGCCCCAGCATTTT. Together with reference TRBV28 and TRBJ1-5, the CDR3 gives the full variable domain: DVKVTQSSRYLVKRTGEKVFLECVQDMDHENMFWYRQDPGLGLRLIYFSYDVKMKEKGDIPEGYSVSREKKERFSLILESASTNQTSMYLCASSFIPDSLSNQPQHFGDGTRLSIL.

The chain carries TRBV6-5 and TRBJ1-1; 7 bases align to TRBD1. The CDR3 spans 14 residues. The germline gives CDR1 MNHEY, CDR2 SVGAGI. V was clipped by 3 bases and J by 5 bases; unmatched bases: 6. In DNA form, the CDR3 reads TGTGCCAGCAGTTATGACAGGGTTGGAACTGAAGCTTTCTTT. It is translated as CASSYDRVGTEAFF.

The CDR3 bases are TGCGCCAGCAGCCAGTTACAGGGAGAGCGTGAAAAACTGTTTTTT. This sequence encodes CASSQLQGEREKLFF. This chain connects TRBV4-3 to TRBJ1-4, with D perhaps TRBD1 (6 bases). With 3 bases removed from V and 7 bases from J, the gap between germline ends came to 15 bases. Looked up from germline, CDR1 is LGHNA and CDR2 is YSLEER. The CDR3 has 15 amino acids.

This chain connects TRBV20-1 to TRBJ2-7; 10 nucleotides line up with TRBD2. CDR3 length equals 15 residues. V gave up 3 bases and J gave up 7 bases; unmatched junction bases: 12. The germline CDR1 and CDR2 sequences are DFQATT and SNEGSKA (reference sequence). The chain's CDR3 is CSASEWGLATGEQYF. CDR3 bases: TGCAGTGCTAGTGAGTGGGGACTAGCGACGGGGGAGCAGTACTTC.

This clone was picked up one time. J is TRBJ1-1 and V is TRBV3-1 (or the pseudogene TRBV3-2); TRBD1 agrees at 8 bases. Germline-derived CDR1 and CDR2 are LGHDT and YNNKEL (reference sequence). The CDR3 loop spans 15 amino acids. The ends lost 4 bases at V and 7 bases at J; junction bases unmatched: 11. This chain's CDR3 is CASSPRDRRLVEAFF. CDR3 nucleotides: TGTGCCAGCAGCCCTAGGGACAGGAGGCTCGTTGAAGCTTTCTTT.

V is TRBV4-2 and J is TRBJ2-1; TRBD2 matches at 11 bases. Trimming removed 3 bases from V and 5 bases from J; junction bases left unmatched: 6. The CDR3 spans 16 residues. Germline values: CDR1 LGHNA, CDR2 YNFKEQ. In DNA form, the CDR3 reads TGTGCCAGCAGCCACCTGACTAGCGGGGTGGACAATGAGCAGTTCTTC. As protein: CASSHLTSGVDNEQFF.

The chain uses TRBV5-1 and TRBJ1-2, with D possibly TRBD1 on 6 matching bases. CDR3 length equals 13 residues. CDR1 is SGHRS and CDR2 is YFSETQ in the germline V gene. Trimming left V 5 bases short and J 4 bases short, with 12 bases between. CDR3 DNA: TGCGCCAGCAGTTCGGGGGGCCCCTATGGCTACACCTTC. It codes for CASSSGGPYGYTF.